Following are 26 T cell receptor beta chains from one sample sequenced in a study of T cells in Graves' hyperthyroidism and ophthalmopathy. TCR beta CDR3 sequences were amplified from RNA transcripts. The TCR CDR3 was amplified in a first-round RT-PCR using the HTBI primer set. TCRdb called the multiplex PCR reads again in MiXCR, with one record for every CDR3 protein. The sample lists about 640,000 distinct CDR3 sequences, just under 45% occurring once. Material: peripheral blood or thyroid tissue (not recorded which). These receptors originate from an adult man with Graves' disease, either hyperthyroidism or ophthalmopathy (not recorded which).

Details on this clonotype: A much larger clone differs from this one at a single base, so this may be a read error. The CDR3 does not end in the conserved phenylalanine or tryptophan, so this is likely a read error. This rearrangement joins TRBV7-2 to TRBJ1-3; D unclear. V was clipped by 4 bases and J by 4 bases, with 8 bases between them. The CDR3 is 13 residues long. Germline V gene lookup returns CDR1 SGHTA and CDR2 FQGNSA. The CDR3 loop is CASSSLGGNTIYL. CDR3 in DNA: TGTGCCAGCAGCTCGCTGGGAGGAAACACCATATATCTT.

DNA of the CDR3: TGTGCCAGTAGTATAGTAAGGACAGGGTTTGCTGAAGCTTTCTTT. It is translated as CASSIVRTGFAEAFF. The chain uses TRBV19 and TRBJ1-1, with TRBD1 matching 8 bases. Trimming at V came to 1 base and at J to 6 bases, leaving 7 bases not matched to a gene. This CDR3 region has 15 residues. Germline V gives CDR1 LNHDA, CDR2 SQIVND (reference sequence).

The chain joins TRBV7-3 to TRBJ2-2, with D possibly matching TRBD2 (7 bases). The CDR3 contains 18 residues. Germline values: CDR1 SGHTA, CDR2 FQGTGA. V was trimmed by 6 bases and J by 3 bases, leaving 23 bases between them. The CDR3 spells CASSLLGGAGADTGELFF. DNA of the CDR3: TGTGCCAGCAGTCTACTTGGGGGGGCAGGAGCTGACACCGGGGAGCTGTTTTTT.

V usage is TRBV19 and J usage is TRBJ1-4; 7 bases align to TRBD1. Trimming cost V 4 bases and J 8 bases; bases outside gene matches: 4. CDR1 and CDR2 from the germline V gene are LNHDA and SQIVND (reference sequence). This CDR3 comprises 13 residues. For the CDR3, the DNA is TGTGCCAGTAGTACGCGGACAGGCGAAAAACTGTTTTTT. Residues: CASSTRTGEKLFF.

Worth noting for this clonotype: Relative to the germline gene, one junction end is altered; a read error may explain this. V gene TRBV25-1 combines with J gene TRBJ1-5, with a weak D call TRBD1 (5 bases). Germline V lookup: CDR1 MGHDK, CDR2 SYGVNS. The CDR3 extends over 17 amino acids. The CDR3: CASSQEEERGGNQPQHF. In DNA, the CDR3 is TGCGCCAGCAGCCAAGAGGAAGAGAGGGGAGGGAATCAGCCCCAGCATTTT.

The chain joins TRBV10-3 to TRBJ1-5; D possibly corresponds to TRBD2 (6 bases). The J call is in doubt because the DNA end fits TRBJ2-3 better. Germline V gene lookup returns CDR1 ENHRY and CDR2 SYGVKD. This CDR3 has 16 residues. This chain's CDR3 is CAISEVWRGHTDTQYF. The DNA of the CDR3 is TGTGCCATCAGTGAAGTATGGCGGGGCCACACAGATACGCAGTATTTT.

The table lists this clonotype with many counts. CDR3 region: CASSLESRYNSPLHF. The CDR3 DNA sequence: TGTGCCAGCAGCTTAGAGAGCCGGTATAATTCACCCCTCCACTTT. V usage is TRBV7-6 and J usage is TRBJ1-6, with D unresolved. This CDR3 has 15 residues. Between the trimmed V and J ends, which lost 1 base and 4 bases, there was a span of 8 bases. The germline CDR1 and CDR2 sequences are SGHVS and FNYEAQ.

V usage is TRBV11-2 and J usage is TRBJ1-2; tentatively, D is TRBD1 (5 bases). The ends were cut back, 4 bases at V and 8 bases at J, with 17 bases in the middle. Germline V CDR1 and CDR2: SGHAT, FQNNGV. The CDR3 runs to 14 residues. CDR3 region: CASSSDGTYGGYTF. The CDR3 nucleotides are TGTGCCAGCAGCTCCGACGGGACCTACGGCGGCTACACCTTC.

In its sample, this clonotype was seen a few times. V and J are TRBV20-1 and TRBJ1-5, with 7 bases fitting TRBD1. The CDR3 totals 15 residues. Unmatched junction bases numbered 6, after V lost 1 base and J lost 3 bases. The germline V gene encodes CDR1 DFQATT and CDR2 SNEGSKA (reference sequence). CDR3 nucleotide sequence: TGCAGTGCTAGAGGGACAGGCCAGCTCAATCAGCCCCAGCATTTT. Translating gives CSARGTGQLNQPQHF.

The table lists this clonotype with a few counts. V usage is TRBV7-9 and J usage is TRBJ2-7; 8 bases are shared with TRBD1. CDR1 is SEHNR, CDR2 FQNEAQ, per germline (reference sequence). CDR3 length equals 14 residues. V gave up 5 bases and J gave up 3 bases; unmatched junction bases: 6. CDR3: CASSHRDRNYEQYF. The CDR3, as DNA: TGTGCCAGCAGCCACCGGGACAGGAACTACGAGCAGTACTTC.

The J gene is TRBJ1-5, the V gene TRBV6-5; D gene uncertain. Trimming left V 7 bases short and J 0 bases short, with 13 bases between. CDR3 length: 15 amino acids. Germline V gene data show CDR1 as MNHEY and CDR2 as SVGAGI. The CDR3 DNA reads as TGTGCCAGCACGCTGGGCAGGTATAGCAATCAGCCCCAGCATTTT. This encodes CASTLGRYSNQPQHF.

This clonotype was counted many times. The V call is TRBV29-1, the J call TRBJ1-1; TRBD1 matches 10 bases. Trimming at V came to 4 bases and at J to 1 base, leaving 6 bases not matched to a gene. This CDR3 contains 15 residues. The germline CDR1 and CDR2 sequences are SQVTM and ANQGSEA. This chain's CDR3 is CSVAPTGGQNTEAFF. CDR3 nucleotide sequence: TGCAGCGTTGCGCCGACAGGGGGCCAGAACACTGAAGCTTTCTTT. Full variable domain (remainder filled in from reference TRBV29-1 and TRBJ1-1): SAVISQKPSRDICQRGTSLTIQCQVDSQVTMMFWYRQQPGQSLTLIATANQGSEATYESGFVIDKFPISRPNLTFSTLTVSNMSPEDSSIYLCSVAPTGGQNTEAFFGQGTRLTVV.

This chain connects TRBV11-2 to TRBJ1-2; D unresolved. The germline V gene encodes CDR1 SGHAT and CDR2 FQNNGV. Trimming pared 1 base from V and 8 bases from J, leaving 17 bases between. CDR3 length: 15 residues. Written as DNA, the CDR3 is TGTGCCAGCAGCTTAGGATCTGTAGGGTTCGGGGGCTACACCTTC. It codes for CASSLGSVGFGGYTF.

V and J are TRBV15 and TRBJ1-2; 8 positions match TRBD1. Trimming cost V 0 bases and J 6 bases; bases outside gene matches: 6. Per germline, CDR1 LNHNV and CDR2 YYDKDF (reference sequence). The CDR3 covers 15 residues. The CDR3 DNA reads TGTGCCACCAGCAGAGATATGGCCAGGGGGCATGGCTACACCTTC. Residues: CATSRDMARGHGYTF.

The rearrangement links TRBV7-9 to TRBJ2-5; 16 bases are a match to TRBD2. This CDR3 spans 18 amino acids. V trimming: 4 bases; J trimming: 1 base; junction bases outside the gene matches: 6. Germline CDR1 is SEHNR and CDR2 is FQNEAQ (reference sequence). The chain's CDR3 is CASSSYGTSGGAQETQYF. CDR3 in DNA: TGTGCCAGCAGCTCATACGGGACTAGCGGGGGGGCCCAAGAGACCCAGTACTTC.

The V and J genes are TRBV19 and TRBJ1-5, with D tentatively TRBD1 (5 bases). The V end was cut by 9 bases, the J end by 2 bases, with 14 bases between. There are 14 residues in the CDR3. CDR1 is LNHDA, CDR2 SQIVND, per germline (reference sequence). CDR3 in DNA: TGTGCCAGCCCCGGGGGGGAGGGCAATCAGCCCCAGCATTTT. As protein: CASPGGEGNQPQHF.

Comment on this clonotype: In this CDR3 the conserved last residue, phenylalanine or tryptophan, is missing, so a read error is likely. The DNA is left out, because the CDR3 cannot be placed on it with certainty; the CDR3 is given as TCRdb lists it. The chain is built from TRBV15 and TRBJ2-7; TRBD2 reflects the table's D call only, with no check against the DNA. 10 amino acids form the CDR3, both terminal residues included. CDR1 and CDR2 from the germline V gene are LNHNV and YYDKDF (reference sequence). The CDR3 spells CATSRDRLAG.

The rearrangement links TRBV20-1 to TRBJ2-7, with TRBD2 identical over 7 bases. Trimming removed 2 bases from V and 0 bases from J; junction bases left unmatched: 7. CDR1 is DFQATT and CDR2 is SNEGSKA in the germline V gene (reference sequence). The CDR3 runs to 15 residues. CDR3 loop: CSARSGTTNSYEQYF. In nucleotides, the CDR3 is TGCAGTGCTAGATCCGGGACTACCAACTCCTACGAGCAGTACTTC.

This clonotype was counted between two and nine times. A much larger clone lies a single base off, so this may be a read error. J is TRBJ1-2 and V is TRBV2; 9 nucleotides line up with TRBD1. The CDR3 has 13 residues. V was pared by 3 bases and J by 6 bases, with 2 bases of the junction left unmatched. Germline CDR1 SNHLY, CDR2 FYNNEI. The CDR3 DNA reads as TGTGCCAGCAGTGACGGGACAGGGCATGGCTACACCTTC. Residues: CASSDGTGHGYTF.

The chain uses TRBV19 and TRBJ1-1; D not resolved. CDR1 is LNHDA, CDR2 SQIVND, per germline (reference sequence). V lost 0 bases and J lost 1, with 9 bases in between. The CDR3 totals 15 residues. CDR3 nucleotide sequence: TGTGCCAGTAGTATAGACCGGACGGCGAACACTGAAGCTTTCTTT. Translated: CASSIDRTANTEAFF. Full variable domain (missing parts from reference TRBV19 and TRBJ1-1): DGGITQSPKYLFRKEGQNVTLSCEQNLNHDAMYWYRQDPGQGLRLIYYSQIVNDFQKGDIAEGYSVSREKKESFPLTVTSAQKNPTAFYLCASSIDRTANTEAFFGQGTRLTVV.

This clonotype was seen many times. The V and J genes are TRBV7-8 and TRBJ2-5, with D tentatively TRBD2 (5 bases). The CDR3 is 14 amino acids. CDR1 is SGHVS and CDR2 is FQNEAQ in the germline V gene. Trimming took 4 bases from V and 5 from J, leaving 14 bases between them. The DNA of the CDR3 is TGTGCCAGCAGCTCACTAGAGGGCGGGGAGACCCAGTACTTC. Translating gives CASSSLEGGETQYF.

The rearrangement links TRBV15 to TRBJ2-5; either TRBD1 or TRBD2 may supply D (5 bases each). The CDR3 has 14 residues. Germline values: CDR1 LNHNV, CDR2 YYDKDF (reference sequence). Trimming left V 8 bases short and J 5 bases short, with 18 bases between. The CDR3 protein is CATSTEGRGETQYF. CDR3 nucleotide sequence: TGTGCCACCTCCACCGAGGGGCGCGGGGAGACCCAGTACTTC.

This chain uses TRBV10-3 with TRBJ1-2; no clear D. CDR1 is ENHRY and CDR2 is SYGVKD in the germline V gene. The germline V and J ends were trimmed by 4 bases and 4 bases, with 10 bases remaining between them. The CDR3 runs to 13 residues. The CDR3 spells CAISGQASYGYTF. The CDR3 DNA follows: TGTGCCATCAGTGGGCAGGCCAGCTATGGCTACACCTTC.

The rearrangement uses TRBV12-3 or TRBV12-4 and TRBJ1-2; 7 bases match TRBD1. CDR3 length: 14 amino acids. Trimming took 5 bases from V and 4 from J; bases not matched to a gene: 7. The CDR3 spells CASSHRTGAYGYTF. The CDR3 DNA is TGTGCCAGCAGTCACCGCACAGGGGCCTATGGCTACACCTTC.

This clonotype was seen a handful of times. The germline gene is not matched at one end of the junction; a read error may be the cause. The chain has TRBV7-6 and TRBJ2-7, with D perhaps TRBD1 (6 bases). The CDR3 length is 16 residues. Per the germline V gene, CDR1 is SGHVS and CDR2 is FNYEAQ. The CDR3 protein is CASSSSGTSEAYERYF. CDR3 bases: TGTGCCAGCAGCTCCAGTGGGACAAGTGAAGCCTACGAGCGGTACTTC. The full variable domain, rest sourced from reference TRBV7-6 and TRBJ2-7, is GAGVSQSPRYKVTKRGQDVALRCDPISGHVSLYWYRQALGQGPEFLTYFNYEAQQDKSGLPNDRFSAERPEGSISTLTIQRTEQRDSAMYRCASSSSGTSEAYERYFGPGTRLTVT.

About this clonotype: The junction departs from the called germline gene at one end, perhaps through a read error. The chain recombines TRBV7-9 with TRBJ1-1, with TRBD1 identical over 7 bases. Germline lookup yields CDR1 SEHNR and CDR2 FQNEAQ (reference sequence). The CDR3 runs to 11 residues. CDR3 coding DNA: TGTGCCAGCAGCTTAGAGGGGGCGCCGGCCTTT. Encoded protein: CASSLEGAPAF. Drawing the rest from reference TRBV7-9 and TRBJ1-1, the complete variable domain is DTGVSQNPRHKITKRGQNVTFRCDPISEHNRLYWYRQTLGQGPEFLTYFQNEAQLEKSRLLSDRFSAERPKGSFSTLEIQRTEQGDSAMYLCASSLEGAPAFGQGTRLTVV.